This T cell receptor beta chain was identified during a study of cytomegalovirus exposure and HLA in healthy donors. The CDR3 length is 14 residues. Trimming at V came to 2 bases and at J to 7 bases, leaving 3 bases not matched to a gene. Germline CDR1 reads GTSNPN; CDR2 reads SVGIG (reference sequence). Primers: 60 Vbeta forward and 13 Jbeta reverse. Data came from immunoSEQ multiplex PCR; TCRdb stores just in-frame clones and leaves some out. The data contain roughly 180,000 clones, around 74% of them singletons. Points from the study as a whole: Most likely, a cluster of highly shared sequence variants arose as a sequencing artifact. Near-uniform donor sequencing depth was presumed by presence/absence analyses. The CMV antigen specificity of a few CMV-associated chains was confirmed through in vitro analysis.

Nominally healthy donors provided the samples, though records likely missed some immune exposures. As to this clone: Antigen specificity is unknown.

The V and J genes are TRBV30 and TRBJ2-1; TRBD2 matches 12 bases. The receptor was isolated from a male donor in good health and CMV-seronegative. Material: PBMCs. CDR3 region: CAWSLTSGSNEQFF. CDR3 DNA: TGTGCCTGGAGTTTGACTAGCGGGAGTAATGAGCAGTTCTTC. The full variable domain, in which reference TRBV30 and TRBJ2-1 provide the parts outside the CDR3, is SQTIHQWPATLVQPVGSPLSLECTVEGTSNPNLYWYRQAAGRGLQLLFYSVGIGQISSEVPQNLSASRPQDRQFILSSKKLLLSDSGFYLCAWSLTSGSNEQFFGPGTRLTVL.